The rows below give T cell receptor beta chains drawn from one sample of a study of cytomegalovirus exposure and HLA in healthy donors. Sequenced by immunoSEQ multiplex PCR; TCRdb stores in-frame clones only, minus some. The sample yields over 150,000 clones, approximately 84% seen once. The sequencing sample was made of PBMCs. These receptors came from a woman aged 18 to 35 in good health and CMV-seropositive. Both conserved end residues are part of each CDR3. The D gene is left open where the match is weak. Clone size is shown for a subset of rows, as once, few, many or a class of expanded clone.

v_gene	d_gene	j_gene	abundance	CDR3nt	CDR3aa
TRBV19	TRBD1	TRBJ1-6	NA	TGTGCCAGTAGTATTGGTGTGGACAGGGTCTCACCCCTCCACTTT	CASSIGVDRVSPLHF
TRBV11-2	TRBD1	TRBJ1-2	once	TGTGCCAGCAGCTTAGACCGGGACAGTCTTTCCTCCGGCTACACCTTC	CASSLDRDSLSSGYTF
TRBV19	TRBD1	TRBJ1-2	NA	TGTGCCAGTAGTATAGGGACAGGGGCCTCGTTAGTATATGGCTACACCTTC	CASSIGTGASLVYGYTF
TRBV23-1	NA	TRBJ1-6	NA	TGCGCCAGCAGTCCCCTACTTAGAGTTTCGAACTCACCCCTCCACTTT	CASSPLLRVSNSPLHF
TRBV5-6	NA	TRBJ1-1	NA	TGTGCCAGCAGCTTTGGGGGCCCCCTGATGAACACTGAAGCTTTCTTT	CASSFGGPLMNTEAFF
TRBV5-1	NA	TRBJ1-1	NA	TGCGCCAGCAGCCCTGGGGGGGGTTTAAACACTGAAGCTTTCTTT	CASSPGGGLNTEAFF
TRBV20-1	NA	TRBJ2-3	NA	TGCAGTGTTACAGACTATCATACGCAGTATTTT	CSVTDYHTQYF
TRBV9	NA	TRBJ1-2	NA	TGTGCCAGCAGCCCTACTAGTGGGTCTTACGGCTACACCTTC	CASSPTSGSYGYTF
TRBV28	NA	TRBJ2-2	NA	TGTGCCAGCAGCCTTCCGGGACTCAACACCGGGGAGCTGTTTTTT	CASSLPGLNTGELFF
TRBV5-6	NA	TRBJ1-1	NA	TGTGCCAGCAGCTTGGCCACGGCAGGGTGGTTAACTGAAGCTTTCTTT	CASSLATAGWLTEAFF
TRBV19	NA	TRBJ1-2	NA	TGTGCCAGTAGGCCGACTGCTGCTGATGGCTACACCTTC	CASRPTAADGYTF
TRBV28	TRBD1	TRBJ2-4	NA	TGTGCCAGCAAACAGGGGAACATTCAGTACTTC	CASKQGNIQYF
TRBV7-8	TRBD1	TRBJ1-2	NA	TGTGCCAGCAGCCCACGGGACAGGTCTGGCTATGGCTACACCTTC	CASSPRDRSGYGYTF
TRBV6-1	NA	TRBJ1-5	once	TGTGCCAGCAGTCCCGGGACATCGAATCAGCCCCAGCATTTT	CASSPGTSNQPQHF
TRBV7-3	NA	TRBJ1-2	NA	TGTGCCAGCAGCTTAATTCTGTATCCAGGGTACGGCTATGGCTACACCTTC	CASSLILYPGYGYGYTF
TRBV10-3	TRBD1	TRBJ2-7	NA	TGTGCCATCAGAGGGACAGGGGAGTCCTACGAGCAGTACTTC	CAIRGTGESYEQYF
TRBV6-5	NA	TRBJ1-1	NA	TGTGCCAGCAGTTACTCGCGGGGGCCCAACACTGAAGCTTTCTTT	CASSYSRGPNTEAFF
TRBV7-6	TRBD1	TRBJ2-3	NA	TGTGCCAGCAGACGACAGGGGGCTGGGACAGATACGCAGTATTTT	CASRRQGAGTDTQYF
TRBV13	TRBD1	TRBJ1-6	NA	TGTGCCAGCAGCGCAGACAGGGCCAATTCACCCCTCCACTTT	CASSADRANSPLHF
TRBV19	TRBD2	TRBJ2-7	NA	TGTGCCAGTAGTATGTCTAGCGGTCTCGAGCAGTACTTC	CASSMSSGLEQYF
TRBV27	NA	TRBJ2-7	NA	TGTGCCAGCAGTTATAGACACCCTACTCGGGGGGAGCAGTACTTC	CASSYRHPTRGEQYF
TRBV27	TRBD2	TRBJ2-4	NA	TGTGCCAGCAGTCCCTTGGGGTGGGCGGGGGGCCCAAACATTCAGTACTTC	CASSPLGWAGGPNIQYF
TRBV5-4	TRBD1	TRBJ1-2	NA	TGTGCCAGCAGCTTAGTCGGACAGGGCCTCGGCTACACCTTC	CASSLVGQGLGYTF
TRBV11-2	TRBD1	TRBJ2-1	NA	TGTGCCAGCAGCTTCCGGACAGGGGGTTCAGGTGAGCAGTTCTTC	CASSFRTGGSGEQFF
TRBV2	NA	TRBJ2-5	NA	TGTGCCAGCAGTGAAACAGGGGAGGTTCGAGAGACCCAGTACTTC	CASSETGEVRETQYF
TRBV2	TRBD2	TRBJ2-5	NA	TGTGCCAGCACCTCACTGGCGGGGGACCAAGAGACCCAGTACTTC	CASTSLAGDQETQYF
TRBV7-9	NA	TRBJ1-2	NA	TGTGCCACCCCGGGTGTAGGGGATGGCTACACCTTC	CATPGVGDGYTF
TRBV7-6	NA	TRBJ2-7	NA	TGTGCCAGCAGCTTAGGGGACACTTACTACGAGCAGTACTTC	CASSLGDTYYEQYF
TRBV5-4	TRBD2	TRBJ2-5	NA	TGTGCCAGCAGCTTGGACGGACTAGCGAAGGAGACCCAGTACTTC	CASSLDGLAKETQYF
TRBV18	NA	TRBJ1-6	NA	TGTGCCAGCTCACTTCCCGACGGGTCTAATTCACCCCTCCACTTT	CASSLPDGSNSPLHF
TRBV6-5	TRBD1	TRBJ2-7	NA	TGTGCCAGCAGTTACTACCCGGGACAGTCCACGTACGAGCAGTACTTC	CASSYYPGQSTYEQYF
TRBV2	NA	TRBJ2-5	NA	TGTGCCAGCAGTGGGAAAGGGGCACCAGAGACCCAGTACTTC	CASSGKGAPETQYF
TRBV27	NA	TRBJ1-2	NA	TGTGCCAGCACTCCCAGGGGCGCTAACTATGGCTACACCTTC	CASTPRGANYGYTF
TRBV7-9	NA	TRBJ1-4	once	TGTGCCAGCAGCCCTCCTGGAGGGTGGCCTAATGAAAAACTGTTTTTT	CASSPPGGWPNEKLFF
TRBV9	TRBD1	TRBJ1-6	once	TGTGCCAGCAGCAACGTTCCCGGGACAGTGGATAATTCACCCCTCCACTTT	CASSNVPGTVDNSPLHF
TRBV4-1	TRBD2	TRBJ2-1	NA	TGCGCCAGCAGCCAAGAAGTGACCGGACTAGCGGGATACAATGAGCAGTTCTTC	CASSQEVTGLAGYNEQFF
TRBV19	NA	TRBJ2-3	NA	TGTGCCAGTAGCGGTTTGGGCAGTTTCACAGATACGCAGTATTTT	CASSGLGSFTDTQYF
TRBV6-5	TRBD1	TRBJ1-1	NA	TGTGCCAGCAGCTCCCGGACAGGGGGGACTGAAGCTTTCTTT	CASSSRTGGTEAFF
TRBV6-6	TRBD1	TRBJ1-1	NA	TGTGCCAGCAGTGACGACAGGGCCGGGAACACTGAAGCTTTCTTT	CASSDDRAGNTEAFF
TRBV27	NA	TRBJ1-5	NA	TGTGCCAGCAGTTTGGGGGGACAGCCCCAGCATTTT	CASSLGGQPQHF